Below, 32 T cell receptor beta chains from the same sample are listed, as sequenced in a study of blood T cells in healthy people across ages. Sample-barcoded 5' priming and a J-beta primer mix drove a second PCR of roughly 6 to 12 cycles. One entry per CDR3 protein results from TCRdb running MiXCR on the 5' RACE reads. The sample includes 1,800,000 or so distinct CDR3 sequences, about 39% seen only once; the top ten take 20% to 25%. The specimen was blood. The receptor set was obtained from a human donor in good health.

This clonotype was found once. One junction end disagrees with the germline gene, perhaps due to a read error. The gene calls are TRBV5-1 and TRBJ1-2; no reliable D call. Germline values: CDR1 SGHRS, CDR2 YFSETQ. The CDR3 is 14 amino acids. The CDR3 here is CASSFRVMSYGHTF. The CDR3 DNA sequence: TGCGCCAGCAGCTTTCGAGTAATGAGCTATGGCCACACCTTC.

The chain carries TRBV13 and TRBJ2-1; 8 bases match TRBD1. The trim removed 3 bases at V and 4 bases at J, leaving 5 bases unmatched. The CDR3 is made up of 15 amino acids. The germline CDR1 and CDR2 sequences are PRHDT and FYEKMQ (reference sequence). The CDR3 reads CASSFGDRLYNEQFF. The DNA for the CDR3 is TGTGCCAGCAGCTTTGGGGACAGGTTATACAATGAGCAGTTCTTC.

This CDR3 is CASSNPGRRQFF. The CDR3 DNA is TGTGCCAGCAGCAACCCGGGACGGCGGCAGTTCTTC. This sequence joins TRBV7-2 and TRBJ2-1; D is perhaps TRBD1 or TRBD2 (5 bases each). Trimming removed 5 bases from V and 12 bases from J, with 14 bases in between. Germline-derived CDR1 and CDR2 are SGHTA and FQGNSA. The CDR3 length is 12 residues. Combining the CDR3 with reference TRBV7-2 and TRBJ2-1 gives the whole variable domain GAGVSQSPSNKVTEKGKDVELRCDPISGHTALYWYRQSLGQGLEFLIYFQGNSAPDKSGLPSDRFSAERTGGSVSTLTIQRTQQEDSAVYLCASSNPGRRQFFGPGTRLTVL.

This clonotype was seen more than once but under ten times. The genes are TRBV12-3 or TRBV12-4 and TRBJ2-3, with D unresolved. CDR3 size: 13 residues. V was clipped by 8 bases and J by 6 bases, with 15 bases between them. The CDR3 spells CASGLLAADTQYF. CDR3 nucleotide sequence: TGTGCCAGCGGGTTACTTGCGGCCGATACGCAGTATTTT.

The chain recombines TRBV7-2 with TRBJ2-5, with D perhaps matching TRBD2 (7 bases). The germline V gene encodes CDR1 SGHTA and CDR2 FQGNSA. The CDR3 contains 14 residues. The V end was cut by 5 bases, the J end by 0 bases, with 10 bases between. CDR3 sequence reads: CASSRGGDQETQYF. CDR3 coding DNA: TGTGCCAGCAGCAGAGGGGGGGACCAAGAGACCCAGTACTTC.

The gene calls are TRBV20-1 and TRBJ2-3; the match to TRBD2 covers 13 bases. The V and J ends lost 0 bases and 8 bases, in that order; junction bases with no gene match: 5. This CDR3 has 15 residues. From germline, CDR1 is DFQATT and CDR2 SNEGSKA (reference sequence). CDR3 region: CSARDQTSGGATQYF. In DNA, the CDR3 is TGCAGTGCTAGAGATCAAACTAGCGGGGGGGCTACGCAGTATTTT.

The J gene is TRBJ2-5, the V gene TRBV20-1; no firm D call. Germline V gene lookup returns CDR1 DFQATT and CDR2 SNEGSKA (reference sequence). This CDR3 has 12 amino acids. The V and J ends lost 3 bases and 11 bases respectively, with 16 bases between them. The CDR3 sequence is CSARLLYNEQYF. The CDR3 DNA reads TGCAGTGCTAGGCTACTTTACAATGAGCAGTACTTC.

To note about this clonotype: This likely comes from a read error, as the CDR3 has no conserved phenylalanine or tryptophan at its end. The DNA is omitted, as the CDR3 cannot be located on it reliably, and the CDR3 follows TCRdb's listing. The V call is TRBV12-5, the J call TRBJ2-7. The germline V gene has CDR1 LGHNT and CDR2 FRNRAP. The CDR3 has 11 residues if both end residues are counted. The CDR3 sequence: CANGLVKSISL.

This clonotype has more than one count but fewer than ten. The CDR3 DNA reads as TGTGCCAGCAGCTTATCCGAGGGTATGAGTGGCTACACCTTC. Translation gives CASSLSEGMSGYTF. The chain joins TRBV7-9 to TRBJ1-2; D unclear. The length of the CDR3 is 14 residues. The V gene lost 2 bases and the J gene lost 7 bases, with 14 bases spanning the gap. CDR1 and CDR2 (germline): SEHNR, FQNEAQ (reference sequence).

The rearrangement links TRBV25-1 to TRBJ2-5; weak D call: TRBD2 (6 bases). V lost 6 bases, J lost 3 bases, and 14 bases lay in between. This CDR3 is 14 amino acids long. In germline, CDR1 is MGHDK, CDR2 SYGVNS. CDR3 coding DNA: TGTGCCAGCAGAACCAAGCGGGTCGAAGAGACCCAGTACTTC. Translating gives CASRTKRVEETQYF.

V usage is TRBV12-3 or TRBV12-4 and J usage is TRBJ2-3, with a tentative D call TRBD1 (5 bases). V was trimmed by 7 bases and J by 0 bases, leaving 14 bases between them. The CDR3 length is 15 residues. CDR3 nucleotides: TGTGCCAGCACCTTGGGGCACCATAGCACAGATACGCAGTATTTT. Encoded protein: CASTLGHHSTDTQYF.

The chain links TRBV7-8 to TRBJ1-1; TRBD1 aligns across 10 bases. Trimming at V came to 6 bases and at J to 6 bases, leaving 13 bases not matched to a gene. The CDR3 is 16 amino acids. Per the germline V gene, CDR1 is SGHVS and CDR2 is FQNEAQ. Here the CDR3 reads CASRSDPGQGSSEAFF. CDR3 bases: TGTGCCAGCAGATCCGACCCGGGACAGGGGAGCTCTGAAGCTTTCTTT.

This clonotype was counted many times. V usage is TRBV9 and J usage is TRBJ2-5; D not certain. The CDR3 consists of 14 residues. Germline V lookup: CDR1 SGDLS, CDR2 YYNGEE. Trimming took 0 bases from V and 1 from J, leaving 7 bases between them. The CDR3 reads CASSVEQSQETQYF. In DNA form, the CDR3 reads TGTGCCAGCAGCGTAGAACAGTCCCAAGAGACCCAGTACTTC.

The chain uses TRBV20-1 and TRBJ2-3; 10 bases agree with TRBD2. The CDR3 contains 16 residues. CDR1 is DFQATT and CDR2 is SNEGSKA in the germline V gene (reference sequence). With 4 bases clipped from V and 0 bases from J, the junction kept 7 bases outside the gene matches. The CDR3 here is CSAISGGRESTDTQYF. In DNA, the CDR3 is TGCAGTGCTATTAGCGGGGGGAGAGAGAGCACAGATACGCAGTATTTT.

Only a few counts were recorded for this clonotype. The chain uses TRBV4-1 and TRBJ1-2; 10 bases line up with TRBD1. J lost 0 bases, V lost 6 bases, and 13 bases had no gene match. The germline gives CDR1 MGHRA, CDR2 YSYEKL. This CDR3 has 18 amino acids. The CDR3 loop is CASRLTRDRGLSNYGYTF. The CDR3 coding sequence is TGCGCCAGCAGGTTAACCCGGGACAGGGGCCTTTCTAACTATGGCTACACCTTC.

This chain connects TRBV7-8 to TRBJ2-4; 11 nucleotides line up with TRBD2. The end of the DNA fits TRBJ2-7 better, so the J call may be wrong. Germline V gene data show CDR1 as SGHVS and CDR2 as FQNEAQ. CDR3 length: 17 residues. The CDR3 is CASSLAPGLAEFCEQYF. DNA for the CDR3: TGTGCCAGCAGCTTAGCTCCGGGACTAGCGGAATTCTGCGAGCAGTACTTC.

This clonotype was counted many times. The chain links TRBV29-1 to TRBJ2-5, with 7 bases identical to TRBD2. Germline lookup yields CDR1 SQVTM and CDR2 ANQGSEA. The CDR3 is 13 residues long. Losses at the gene ends were 4 bases for V and 7 bases for J; bases not matched to a gene: 9. Written as DNA, the CDR3 is TGCAGCGTTGGGAGCGGGGCGAGGGGGACCCAGTACTTC. Protein product: CSVGSGARGTQYF.

In this sample, this clonotype turned up a few times. V gene TRBV12-3 or TRBV12-4 combines with J gene TRBJ1-6, with D perhaps matching TRBD1 (6 bases). The length of the CDR3 is 14 residues. Trimming removed 6 bases from V and 6 bases from J, with 12 bases in between. CDR3: CASSLRGSNSPLHF. The CDR3 DNA follows: TGTGCCAGCAGCCTCAGGGGTTCTAATTCACCCCTCCACTTT.

J is TRBJ2-1 and V is TRBV20-1; D is uncertain. Germline V gene data show CDR1 as DFQATT and CDR2 as SNEGSKA (reference sequence). The CDR3 is 16 amino acids. Trimming removed 8 bases at V and 0 bases at J, with 20 bases between. The CDR3 DNA reads as TGCAGTCTGGTAAAGAAGGGCCCAAGCTCCTACAATGAGCAGTTCTTC. This encodes CSLVKKGPSSYNEQFF.

The V call is TRBV28, the J call TRBJ1-2; D uncertain. V was cut by 5 bases and J by 4 bases, with 17 bases left in between. This CDR3 spans 15 amino acids. Germline CDR1 MDHEN, CDR2 SYDVKM. This chain's CDR3 is CASSPTVESGYGYTF. The CDR3 bases are TGTGCCAGCAGTCCGACTGTAGAGAGTGGCTATGGCTACACCTTC.

This clonotype was detected only once. J is TRBJ2-4 and V is TRBV19, with D maybe TRBD2 (5 bases). The V and J ends lost 3 bases and 4 bases respectively, with 16 bases between them. The CDR3 contains 16 residues. Germline-derived CDR1 and CDR2 are LNHDA and SQIVND (reference sequence). DNA for the CDR3: TGTGCCAGTAGTATTCCAAAGAGGGATTCTAAAAACATTCAGTACTTC. It encodes CASSIPKRDSKNIQYF.

This clonotype was seen more than once but under ten times. This chain links TRBV2 with TRBJ2-5, with TRBD2 as a possible D gene (5 bases). Germline V gene lookup returns CDR1 SNHLY and CDR2 FYNNEI. The CDR3 sequence is 13 residues long. V dropped 7 bases and J dropped 1 base, with 10 bases sitting between them. CDR3: CASMLTIQETQYF. The CDR3 DNA follows: TGTGCCAGCATGCTGACTATCCAAGAGACCCAGTACTTC.

This clonotype appeared a few times. The chain employs TRBV20-1 and TRBJ2-1; 10 bases align to TRBD1. The J call is in doubt because the DNA end fits TRBJ2-7 better. CDR3 length: 14 amino acids. Germline V gene data show CDR1 as DFQATT and CDR2 as SNEGSKA (reference sequence). This CDR3 is CSAQDRGRVYEQYF. CDR3 nucleotide sequence: TGCAGTGCTCAAGACAGGGGGCGCGTCTACGAGCAGTACTTC.

This clonotype was counted between two and nine times. This chain joins TRBV29-1 and TRBJ1-2; perhaps TRBD1 as D (6 bases). The CDR3 runs 13 residues. Trimming shortened V by 8 bases and J by 0 bases, and 13 bases separated the two germline ends. Germline V gene lookup returns CDR1 SQVTM and CDR2 ANQGSEA. CDR3 in DNA: TGCAGCACCTGGACAGTTACTAACTATGGCTACACCTTC. Its protein is CSTWTVTNYGYTF.

This rearrangement joins TRBV27 to TRBJ2-1, with a weak D call TRBD1 (5 bases). Germline CDR1 and CDR2: MNHEY and SMNVEV (reference sequence). V was shortened by 5 bases and J by 7 bases, with 18 bases between the two germline ends. CDR3 length equals 15 residues. In DNA form, the CDR3 reads TGTGCCAGCAGTGCGTCTGGGGCGAGATGGAATGAGCAGTTCTTC. As protein: CASSASGARWNEQFF.

The CDR3 protein is CASSVGQGEGNTEAFF. CDR3 DNA: TGTGCCAGCAGCGTAGGACAGGGTGAGGGGAACACTGAAGCTTTCTTT. The V gene is TRBV9, the J gene TRBJ1-1, with 7 bases fitting TRBD1. With V trimmed by 0 bases and J by 1 base, 6 bases remained unmatched. Germline V gene sequence: CDR1 SGDLS, CDR2 YYNGEE. The CDR3 is 16 amino acids.

This clonotype turned up a few times. The chain carries TRBV28 and TRBJ2-3; TRBD1 matches at 10 bases. The length of the CDR3 is 15 residues. V shed 6 bases, J shed 1 base, and the junction held 4 bases outside the gene matches. The germline V gene has CDR1 MDHEN and CDR2 SYDVKM. Written as DNA, the CDR3 is TGTGCCAGCAGCCACGGGACAGGGGGCACAGATACGCAGTATTTT. Translated, it gives CASSHGTGGTDTQYF. Full variable domain (missing parts from reference TRBV28 and TRBJ2-3): DVKVTQSSRYLVKRTGEKVFLECVQDMDHENMFWYRQDPGLGLRLIYFSYDVKMKEKGDIPEGYSVSREKKERFSLILESASTNQTSMYLCASSHGTGGTDTQYFGPGTRLTVL.

This clonotype has only a few counts. The V gene is TRBV12-5, the J gene TRBJ2-1; D call uncertain. V lost 5 bases and J 7 bases, leaving 6 bases between the germline ends. CDR1 is LGHNT and CDR2 is FRNRAP in the germline V gene. The CDR3 runs to 11 residues. CDR3 sequence (DNA): TGTGCTAGTGGTCTTAGAAATGAGCAGTTCTTC. Translating it yields CASGLRNEQFF.

In this sample, this clonotype turned up a few times. The chain combines TRBV4-1 with TRBJ1-2; 8 bases are shared with TRBD1. This CDR3 has 15 residues. Per germline, CDR1 MGHRA and CDR2 YSYEKL. Trimming at V came to 0 bases and at J to 4 bases, leaving 4 bases not matched to a gene. CDR3 sequence: CASSQDGQGLYGYTF. CDR3 nucleotide sequence: TGCGCCAGCAGCCAAGATGGACAGGGACTCTATGGCTACACCTTC.

The rearrangement joins TRBV20-1 to TRBJ1-6, with 7 bases identical to TRBD1. J was trimmed by 10 bases and V by 2 bases; bases with no gene match: 2. CDR1 and CDR2 from the germline V gene are DFQATT and SNEGSKA (reference sequence). CDR3 length equals 12 residues. The DNA of the CDR3 is TGCAGTGCTAGACAGGGGGAATCACCCCTCCACTTT. Translation: CSARQGESPLHF.

This clonotype showed up just a few times. This chain uses TRBV9 with TRBJ2-7; no clear D gene. The CDR3 totals 14 residues. Germline-derived CDR1 and CDR2 are SGDLS and YYNGEE. V was cut by 1 base and J by 2 bases, with 10 bases left in between. The CDR3, as DNA: TGTGCCAGCAGCGTATCGGAAACCCCCTACGAGCAGTACTTC. This encodes CASSVSETPYEQYF. Supplemented by reference TRBV9 and TRBJ2-7, the full variable domain reads DSGVTQTPKHLITATGQRVTLRCSPRSGDLSVYWYQQSLDQGLQFLIQYYNGEERAKGNILERFSAQQFPDLHSELNLSSLELGDSALYFCASSVSETPYEQYFGPGTRLTVT.

The genes are TRBV12-3 or TRBV12-4 and TRBJ2-3, with 8 bases that match TRBD1. V shed 6 bases and J 2 bases; nucleotides not matched to a gene: 7. The CDR3 has 15 residues. CDR3 loop: CASRPGQEITDTQYF. CDR3 coding DNA: TGTGCCAGCAGGCCGGGACAGGAGATCACAGATACGCAGTATTTT.